These T cell receptor beta chains were read from a single sample in a study of T cells in Graves' hyperthyroidism and ophthalmopathy. In TCRdb, the multiplex PCR reads were re-called with MiXCR into one record per CDR3 protein. The data contain about 400,000 distinct CDR3 sequences, approximately 15% of them singletons. The specimen sequenced was blood. These receptors were obtained from a man between 18 and 35 years old with Graves' ophthalmopathy. The CDR3 runs from the conserved cysteine through the conserved F or W. A D gene is named only where the DNA matches it firmly. Only part of the rows carry a size: once, few, many, or a class if the clone is expanded.

v_call: TRBV12-3/TRBV12-4; j_call: TRBJ1-4; clone_size: many; d_call: .; cdr3_length: 15; cdr3_nt: TGTGCCAGCAGTACACTCGGGGAGGCGGCCGAAAAACTGTTTTTT; cdr3_aa: CASSTLGEAAEKLFF
v_call: TRBV7-3; j_call: TRBJ2-1; clone_size: many; d_call: TRBD2; cdr3_length: 15; cdr3_nt: TGTGCCAGCAGCTCGGGACTAGCGGGTTACAATGAGCAGTTCTTC; cdr3_aa: CASSSGLAGYNEQFF
v_call: TRBV27; j_call: TRBJ1-4; clone_size: many; d_call: .; cdr3_length: 14; cdr3_nt: TGTGCCAGCAGTTTTAGGTCGGGTAATGAAAAACTGTTTTTT; cdr3_aa: CASSFRSGNEKLFF
v_call: TRBV6-2/TRBV6-3; j_call: TRBJ2-3; clone_size: many; d_call: TRBD2; cdr3_length: 15; cdr3_nt: TGTGCCAGCAGTTACCCTGGACTAGCGGGAGGTACGCAGTATTTT; cdr3_aa: CASSYPGLAGGTQYF
v_call: TRBV12-3/TRBV12-4; j_call: TRBJ2-1; clone_size: many; d_call: TRBD2; cdr3_length: 16; cdr3_nt: TGTGCCAGCAGTACTACGACTAGCGGGGGACGTGGAGAGCAGTTCTTC; cdr3_aa: CASSTTTSGGRGEQFF
v_call: TRBV19; j_call: TRBJ2-5; clone_size: many; d_call: TRBD2; cdr3_length: 14; cdr3_nt: TGTGCCAGTAGCGGCGGGGGGGAAGGAGAGACCCAGTACTTC; cdr3_aa: CASSGGGEGETQYF
v_call: TRBV13; j_call: TRBJ1-1; clone_size: .; d_call: TRBD1; cdr3_length: 14; cdr3_nt: TGTGCCAGCAGCTTGGAAGGGACAGGGATTGAAGCTTTCTTT; cdr3_aa: CASSLEGTGIEAFF
v_call: TRBV19; j_call: TRBJ1-2; clone_size: .; d_call: .; cdr3_length: 12; cdr3_nt: TGTGCCAGTAGTATGTGGGATTGGGGCTACACCTTC; cdr3_aa: CASSMWDWGYTF
v_call: TRBV7-3; j_call: TRBJ2-2; clone_size: many; d_call: .; cdr3_length: 15; cdr3_nt: TGTGCCAGCAGCGAAAATAGCTTATCCACCGGGGAGCTGTTTTTT; cdr3_aa: CASSENSLSTGELFF
v_call: TRBV3-1; j_call: TRBJ2-7; clone_size: many; d_call: .; cdr3_length: 13; cdr3_nt: TGTGCCAGCAGCCAAGAGTATAGGCCCCAGCAGTACTTC; cdr3_aa: CASSQEYRPQQYF
v_call: TRBV11-1; j_call: TRBJ2-7; clone_size: many; d_call: TRBD2; cdr3_length: 14; cdr3_nt: TGTGCCAGCAGCTTCAGGACTAGCTCCTACGAGCAGTACTTC; cdr3_aa: CASSFRTSSYEQYF
v_call: TRBV12-3/TRBV12-4; j_call: TRBJ2-2; clone_size: many; d_call: TRBD1; cdr3_length: 15; cdr3_nt: TGTGCCAGCAGTTTACGACAGGGGAACACCGGGGAGCTGTTTTTT; cdr3_aa: CASSLRQGNTGELFF
v_call: TRBV6-2/TRBV6-3; j_call: TRBJ2-7; clone_size: many; d_call: .; cdr3_length: 12; cdr3_nt: TGTGCCAGCAGTTATCGACGGCACGAGCAGTACTTC; cdr3_aa: CASSYRRHEQYF
v_call: TRBV5-1; j_call: TRBJ1-2; clone_size: many; d_call: .; cdr3_length: 14; cdr3_nt: TGCGCCAGCAGCTTCGGGACCGGCGACTATGGCTACACCTTC; cdr3_aa: CASSFGTGDYGYTF
v_call: TRBV6-1; j_call: TRBJ1-1; clone_size: many; d_call: .; cdr3_length: 15; cdr3_nt: TGTGCCAGCAAGCTGCTGAGGGCAGGGAACACTGAAGCTTTCTTT; cdr3_aa: CASKLLRAGNTEAFF
v_call: TRBV6-1; j_call: TRBJ2-5; clone_size: few; d_call: .; cdr3_length: 10; cdr3_nt: TGTGCCAGCAGCGGGACCGAGGTACACTTC; cdr3_aa: CASSGTEVHF
v_call: TRBV27; j_call: TRBJ2-1; clone_size: many; d_call: .; cdr3_length: 14; cdr3_nt: TGTGCCAGCAGCACCTCCCTCGGGTACAATGAGCAGTTCTTC; cdr3_aa: CASSTSLGYNEQFF
v_call: TRBV10-3; j_call: TRBJ2-7; clone_size: many; d_call: TRBD1; cdr3_length: 14; cdr3_nt: TGTGCCATCACCTCGGACAGGGAAGGTTACGAGCAGTACTTC; cdr3_aa: CAITSDREGYEQYF
v_call: TRBV11-2; j_call: TRBJ2-7; clone_size: .; d_call: TRBD1; cdr3_length: 16; cdr3_nt: TGTGCCAGCAGCTTTCCCGGGACAGGGCGCGCCTACGAGCAGTACTTC; cdr3_aa: CASSFPGTGRAYEQYF
v_call: TRBV5-1; j_call: TRBJ2-5; clone_size: many; d_call: TRBD2; cdr3_length: 15; cdr3_nt: TGCGCCAGCAGCTCGCTAGCGGGAAACCAAGAGACCCAGTACTTC; cdr3_aa: CASSSLAGNQETQYF
v_call: TRBV5-4; j_call: TRBJ2-7; clone_size: many; d_call: .; cdr3_length: 16; cdr3_nt: TGTGCCAGCAGCTCAAGCTCGGGGGCCTCCCCCTACGAGCAGTACTTC; cdr3_aa: CASSSSSGASPYEQYF
v_call: TRBV27; j_call: TRBJ2-1; clone_size: many; d_call: .; cdr3_length: 15; cdr3_nt: TGTGCCAGCAGTCGGGAAGCAAGCTCCTACAATGAGCAGTTCTTC; cdr3_aa: CASSREASSYNEQFF
v_call: TRBV10-3; j_call: TRBJ2-1; clone_size: .; d_call: .; cdr3_length: 13; cdr3_nt: TGTGCCATCAGTCTGACGGGACGCAATGAGCAGTTCTTC; cdr3_aa: CAISLTGRNEQFF